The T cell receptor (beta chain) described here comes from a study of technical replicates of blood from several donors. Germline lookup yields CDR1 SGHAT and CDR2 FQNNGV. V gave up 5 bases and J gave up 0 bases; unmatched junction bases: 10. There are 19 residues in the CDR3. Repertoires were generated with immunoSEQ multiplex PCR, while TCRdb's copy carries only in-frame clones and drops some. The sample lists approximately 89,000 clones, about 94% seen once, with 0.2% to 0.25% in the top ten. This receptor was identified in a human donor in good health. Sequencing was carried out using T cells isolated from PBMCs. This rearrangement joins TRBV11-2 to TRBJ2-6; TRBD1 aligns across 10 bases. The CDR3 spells CASSPMRGDRGSGANVLTF. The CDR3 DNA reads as TGTGCCAGCAGCCCCATGCGGGGGGACAGGGGCTCTGGGGCCAACGTCCTGACTTTC.